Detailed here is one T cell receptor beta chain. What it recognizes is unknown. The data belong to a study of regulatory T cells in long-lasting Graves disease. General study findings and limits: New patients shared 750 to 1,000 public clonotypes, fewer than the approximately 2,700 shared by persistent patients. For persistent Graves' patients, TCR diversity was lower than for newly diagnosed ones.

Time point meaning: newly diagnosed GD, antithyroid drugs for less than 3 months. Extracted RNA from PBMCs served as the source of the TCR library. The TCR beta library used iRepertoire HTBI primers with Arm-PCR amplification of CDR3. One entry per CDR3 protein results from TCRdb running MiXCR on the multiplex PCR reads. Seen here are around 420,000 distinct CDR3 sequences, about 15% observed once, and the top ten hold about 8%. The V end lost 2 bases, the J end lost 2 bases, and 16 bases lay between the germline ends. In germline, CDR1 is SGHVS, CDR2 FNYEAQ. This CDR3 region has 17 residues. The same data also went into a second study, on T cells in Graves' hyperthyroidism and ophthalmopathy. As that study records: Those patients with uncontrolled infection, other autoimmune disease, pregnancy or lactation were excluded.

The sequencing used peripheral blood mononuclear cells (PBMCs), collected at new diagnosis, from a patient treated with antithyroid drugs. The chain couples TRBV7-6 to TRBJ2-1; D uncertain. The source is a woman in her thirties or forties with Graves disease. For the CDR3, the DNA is TGTGCCAGCAGCTTAAACCCCCTTGACGGTCCCTACAATGAGCAGTTCTTC. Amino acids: CASSLNPLDGPYNEQFF. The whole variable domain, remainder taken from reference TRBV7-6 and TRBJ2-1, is GAGVSQSPRYKVTKRGQDVALRCDPISGHVSLYWYRQALGQGPEFLTYFNYEAQQDKSGLPNDRFSAERPEGSISTLTIQRTEQRDSAMYRCASSLNPLDGPYNEQFFGPGTRLTVL.